This T cell receptor beta chain was obtained from a study of T cells in localized non-small cell lung cancer. TCRdb keeps only in-frame clones here, not all; method: immunoSEQ multiplex PCR. Of about 11,000 clones in the sample, 85% to 95% were seen once. Study outcomes and limitations: Adjacent lung had a median roughly 60 of the 100 largest tumor clones. The highest T cell clonality was in uninvolved adjacent lung, above tumor.

The J segment lost 1 base and the V segment lost 2 bases, leaving 1 base of the junction unmatched. CDR1 and CDR2 from the germline V gene are SGHAT and FQNNGV. This CDR3 region has 16 residues. Regarding this clone: What it binds is unknown.

The source material was peripheral blood, sampled before any cancer treatment. V gene TRBV11-2 combines with J gene TRBJ2-1; 11 bases are a match to TRBD2. The clonotype originates from a male donor at least 60 years old with stage III lung adenocarcinoma. The CDR3 region is CASSLTSGSSYNEQFF. The CDR3 DNA follows: TGTGCCAGCAGCTTAACTAGCGGGAGTTCCTACAATGAGCAGTTCTTC.